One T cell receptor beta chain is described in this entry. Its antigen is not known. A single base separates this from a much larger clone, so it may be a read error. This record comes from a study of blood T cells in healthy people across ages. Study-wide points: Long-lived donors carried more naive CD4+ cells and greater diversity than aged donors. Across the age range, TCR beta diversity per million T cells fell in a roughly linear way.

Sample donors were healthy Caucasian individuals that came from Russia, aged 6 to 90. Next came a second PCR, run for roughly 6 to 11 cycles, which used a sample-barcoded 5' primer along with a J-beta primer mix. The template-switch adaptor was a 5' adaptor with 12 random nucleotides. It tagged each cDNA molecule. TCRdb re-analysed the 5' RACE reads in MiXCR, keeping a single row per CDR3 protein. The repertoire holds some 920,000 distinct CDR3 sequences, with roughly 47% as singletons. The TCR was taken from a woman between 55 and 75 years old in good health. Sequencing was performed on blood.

The CDR3 sequence: CASGQAGTLSSYEQYF. The CDR3 coding sequence is TGCGCCAGCGGCCAGGCCGGGACCCTGAGCTCCTACGAGCAGTACTTC. This sequence joins TRBV4-1 and TRBJ2-7, with D perhaps being TRBD1 or TRBD2 (5 bases each). The CDR3 is made up of 16 amino acids. The germline V gene encodes CDR1 MGHRA and CDR2 YSYEKL.